This entry concerns a single T cell receptor (beta chain). Its antigen is unknown. Per germline, CDR1 MNHNS and CDR2 SASEGT. Trimming removed 3 bases from V and 3 bases from J, with 9 bases in between. The CDR3 has 13 residues. PCR involved 60 Vbeta and 13 Jbeta primers. Sequenced by immunoSEQ multiplex PCR; TCRdb stores in-frame clones only, minus some. The repertoire holds around 180,000 clones, with 84% as singletons. The data were obtained in a study of cytomegalovirus exposure and HLA in healthy donors. Whole-study results and caveats: Reportedly, diagnosis of cytomegalovirus status by the classifier showed high specificity and sensitivity. One variant, a missense change in DCLRE1C, was linked in a later analysis to TCR beta V- and J-gene trimming.

The sample consisted of PBMCs. This clonotype originated in a girl aged 2 to 9 in good health and CMV-seropositive. The J gene is TRBJ2-7, the V gene TRBV6-1, with D unresolved. Here the CDR3 DNA reads TGTGCCAGCAGTGACCACAGACGCTACGAGCAGTACTTC. It translates to CASSDHRRYEQYF.